The subject of this entry is one T cell receptor (beta chain). The CDR3 is made up of 20 amino acids. The germline gives CDR1 MNHNY, CDR2 SVGAGI (reference sequence). V was shortened by 6 bases and J by 1 base, with 30 bases between the two germline ends. Some clones are missing from TCRdb's copy, which holds only in-frame ones; the method was immunoSEQ multiplex PCR. The repertoire holds about 480,000 clones, with roughly 85% as singletons. Indicated treatment: 15 to 20 received Ad26.COV2.S at low or high dose, single or two shots; about 5 received placebo; per-sample allocation not given. Samples were taken on day 63 after the first vaccine or placebo injection. These data originate in a study of Ad26.COV2.S vaccination and SARS-CoV-2 variants. Study details: The authors gave Ad26.COV2.S intramuscularly, either once or twice 56 days apart.

The receptor's source is a person aged 18 to 59 who received the Ad26.COV2.S COVID-19 vaccine or a placebo. V and J are TRBV6-6 and TRBJ1-1; a possible D gene is TRBD1 (5 bases). Sequencing used peripheral blood, obtained in a trial of Ad26.COV2.S vaccine versus placebo. The CDR3 spells CASSRPSSTGGPTRNTEAFF. The CDR3 DNA is TGTGCCAGCAGCCGACCCTCGTCTACTGGGGGACCCACGAGGAACACTGAAGCTTTCTTT.